These T cell receptor beta chains were read from a single sample in a study of blood T cell repertoires in COVID-19. Some clones are missing from TCRdb's copy, which holds only in-frame ones; the method was immunoSEQ multiplex PCR. Here the sample spans under 90,000 clones, about 80% being singletons. Sample: peripheral blood. These receptors were taken from a human donor in a cohort sampled during active COVID-19. CDR3s include the opening cysteine and the closing phenylalanine or tryptophan. Each record gives: J gene, V gene, clone size, D gene, CDR3 protein, CDR3 DNA. A D gene is named only where the DNA matches it firmly. For some rows the clone size is stated as once, few or many, or as a class when expanded; others skip it.

j_call: TRBJ2-3; v_call: TRBV19; clone_size: .; d_call: .; cdr3_aa: CASRDYIGKDTQYF; cdr3_nt: TGTGCCAGCCGGGATTACATCGGGAAGGATACGCAGTATTTT
j_call: TRBJ1-5; v_call: TRBV28; clone_size: .; d_call: .; cdr3_aa: CASTLGGVKPQHF; cdr3_nt: TGTGCCAGCACCCTGGGAGGGGTCAAGCCCCAGCATTTT
j_call: TRBJ2-3; v_call: TRBV6-2/TRBV6-3; clone_size: .; d_call: TRBD2; cdr3_aa: CASSYSRLAGGPGYTDTQYF; cdr3_nt: TGTGCCAGCAGTTACTCGAGACTAGCGGGAGGGCCGGGCTACACAGATACGCAGTATTTT
j_call: TRBJ1-4; v_call: TRBV7-9; clone_size: .; d_call: .; cdr3_aa: CAGGSTQDEKLFF; cdr3_nt: TGTGCCGGGGGGTCTACTCAAGATGAAAAACTGTTTTTT
j_call: TRBJ1-2; v_call: TRBV18; clone_size: .; d_call: .; cdr3_aa: CASSPQPGGNYGYTF; cdr3_nt: TGTGCCAGCTCGCCTCAACCCGGGGGGAACTATGGCTACACCTTC
j_call: TRBJ1-5; v_call: TRBV2; clone_size: .; d_call: TRBD1; cdr3_aa: CASLGLPNRGRLLLQPQHF; cdr3_nt: TGTGCCAGCCTCGGACTACCCAACAGGGGTCGACTATTACTTCAGCCCCAGCATTTT
j_call: TRBJ2-3; v_call: TRBV3-1/TRBV3-2; clone_size: few; d_call: .; cdr3_aa: CASSQRLQGTQYF; cdr3_nt: TGTGCCAGCAGCCAGAGGCTCCAGGGTACGCAGTATTTT
j_call: TRBJ1-5; v_call: TRBV27; clone_size: .; d_call: TRBD1; cdr3_aa: CASSFGGQDSNQPQHF; cdr3_nt: TGTGCCAGCAGTTTCGGGGGACAGGATAGCAATCAGCCCCAGCATTTT
j_call: TRBJ1-2; v_call: TRBV5-8; clone_size: .; d_call: .; cdr3_aa: CASSLAPQGYTF; cdr3_nt: TGTGCCAGCAGCTTGGCGCCTCAGGGCTACACCTTC
j_call: TRBJ1-5; v_call: TRBV7-9; clone_size: .; d_call: TRBD1; cdr3_aa: CASSQGQGVNQPQHF; cdr3_nt: TGTGCCAGCAGCCAAGGACAGGGGGTCAATCAGCCCCAGCATTTT
j_call: TRBJ2-3; v_call: TRBV3-1/TRBV3-2; clone_size: .; d_call: TRBD2; cdr3_aa: CASSLAGGSTDTQYF; cdr3_nt: TGTGCCAGCAGCCTCGCGGGAGGGAGCACAGATACGCAGTATTTT
j_call: TRBJ2-3; v_call: TRBV7-2; clone_size: .; d_call: .; cdr3_aa: CASSPARPGAQYF; cdr3_nt: TGTGCCAGCAGCCCGGCCCGGCCCGGGGCGCAGTATTTT
j_call: TRBJ2-3; v_call: TRBV6-5; clone_size: .; d_call: .; cdr3_aa: CASGRWDTQYF; cdr3_nt: TGTGCCAGCGGGAGGTGGGATACGCAGTATTTT
j_call: TRBJ2-3; v_call: TRBV3-1/TRBV3-2; clone_size: .; d_call: TRBD2; cdr3_aa: CASSHTLGGRGDTQYF; cdr3_nt: TGTGCCAGCAGCCATACCTTGGGAGGGAGGGGAGATACGCAGTATTTT
j_call: TRBJ2-1; v_call: TRBV6-5; clone_size: few; d_call: .; cdr3_aa: CASTPEGVANNEQFF; cdr3_nt: TGTGCCAGCACCCCCGAGGGGGTCGCGAACAATGAGCAGTTCTTC
j_call: TRBJ1-2; v_call: TRBV3-1/TRBV3-2; clone_size: .; d_call: .; cdr3_aa: CASSQEPGGDGYTF; cdr3_nt: TGTGCCAGCAGCCAAGAACCCGGAGGGGATGGCTACACCTTC
j_call: TRBJ2-2; v_call: TRBV24-1; clone_size: .; d_call: .; cdr3_aa: CATSYSARGGELFF; cdr3_nt: TGTGCCACCAGTTATAGCGCGCGGGGCGGGGAGCTGTTTTTT
j_call: TRBJ2-1; v_call: TRBV5-1; clone_size: .; d_call: TRBD2; cdr3_aa: CASLREGSSSYNEQFF; cdr3_nt: TGCGCCAGCCTACGGGAGGGTTCTAGCTCCTACAATGAGCAGTTCTTC
j_call: TRBJ2-1; v_call: TRBV5-4; clone_size: .; d_call: .; cdr3_aa: CASSPPGVNEQFF; cdr3_nt: TGTGCCAGCAGCCCTCCGGGGGTCAATGAGCAGTTCTTC
j_call: TRBJ2-7; v_call: TRBV6-5; clone_size: few; d_call: TRBD1; cdr3_aa: CASSYKGTGDREQYF; cdr3_nt: TGTGCCAGCAGTTATAAGGGGACAGGGGATCGCGAGCAGTACTTC
j_call: TRBJ2-1; v_call: TRBV4-1; clone_size: .; d_call: .; cdr3_aa: CASSQDRAGEQFF; cdr3_nt: TGCGCCAGCAGCCAAGACAGGGCAGGTGAGCAGTTCTTC
j_call: TRBJ1-5; v_call: TRBV20-1; clone_size: few; d_call: TRBD1; cdr3_aa: CSASPAGTGAEKRNQPQHF; cdr3_nt: TGCAGTGCTAGTCCCGCCGGGACAGGGGCGGAGAAGCGTAATCAGCCCCAGCATTTT
j_call: TRBJ1-4; v_call: TRBV12-3/TRBV12-4; clone_size: .; d_call: .; cdr3_aa: CASRLMPTRELFF; cdr3_nt: TGTGCCAGCAGACTGATGCCGACCAGGGAACTGTTTTTT
j_call: TRBJ1-1; v_call: TRBV5-4; clone_size: .; d_call: .; cdr3_aa: CASSPEGGVRGTEAFF; cdr3_nt: TGTGCCAGCAGCCCTGAGGGCGGGGTAAGGGGCACTGAAGCTTTCTTT
j_call: TRBJ1-5; v_call: TRBV4-2; clone_size: .; d_call: .; cdr3_aa: CASSQDTGRENQPQHF; cdr3_nt: TGTGCCAGCAGCCAAGATACAGGGAGGGAAAATCAGCCCCAGCATTTT
j_call: TRBJ2-2; v_call: TRBV5-1; clone_size: many; d_call: .; cdr3_aa: CASSLDGANTGELFF; cdr3_nt: TGCGCCAGCAGCTTGGACGGGGCGAACACCGGGGAGCTGTTTTTT
j_call: TRBJ2-3; v_call: TRBV7-9; clone_size: .; d_call: TRBD2; cdr3_aa: CASRVGLAESTDTQYF; cdr3_nt: TGTGCCAGCAGAGTAGGACTAGCGGAAAGCACAGATACGCAGTATTTT
j_call: TRBJ1-1; v_call: TRBV7-6; clone_size: .; d_call: TRBD1; cdr3_aa: CASSPRQGTTEAFF; cdr3_nt: TGTGCCAGCAGCCCTCGACAGGGGACCACTGAAGCTTTCTTT
j_call: TRBJ2-1; v_call: TRBV11-3; clone_size: .; d_call: TRBD2; cdr3_aa: CASSLVGSAGGNEQFF; cdr3_nt: TGTGCCAGCAGCTTAGTTGGGTCAGCGGGAGGTAATGAGCAGTTCTTC
j_call: TRBJ2-3; v_call: TRBV14; clone_size: once; d_call: TRBD2; cdr3_aa: CASSQRGGVTDTQYF; cdr3_nt: TGTGCCAGCAGCCAACGGGGGGGGGTCACAGATACGCAGTATTTT
j_call: TRBJ2-3; v_call: TRBV13; clone_size: .; d_call: TRBD2; cdr3_aa: CASSPGLAGGTDTQYF; cdr3_nt: TGTGCCAGCAGCCCCGGACTAGCGGGAGGCACAGATACGCAGTATTTT
j_call: TRBJ1-6; v_call: TRBV27; clone_size: few; d_call: .; cdr3_aa: CASSTRWGLLESPLHF; cdr3_nt: TGTGCCAGCAGCACTCGCTGGGGGCTACTGGAATCACCCCTCCACTTT
j_call: TRBJ2-1; v_call: TRBV7-6; clone_size: .; d_call: .; cdr3_aa: CASSFGEGQYNEQFF; cdr3_nt: .
j_call: TRBJ2-1; v_call: TRBV5-1; clone_size: once; d_call: TRBD2; cdr3_aa: CASSSSRSGAPIEQFF; cdr3_nt: TGCGCCAGCAGCTCCTCTCGTAGCGGGGCCCCCATCGAGCAGTTCTTC
j_call: TRBJ2-3; v_call: TRBV4-1; clone_size: once; d_call: TRBD1; cdr3_aa: CASSRREGAGTDTQYF; cdr3_nt: TGCGCCAGCAGCCGGCGCGAGGGGGCCGGGACAGATACGCAGTATTTT
j_call: TRBJ2-3; v_call: TRBV27; clone_size: .; d_call: .; cdr3_aa: CASTDRGYSTDTQYF; cdr3_nt: TGTGCCAGCACTGACCGAGGATACAGCACAGATACGCAGTATTTT
j_call: TRBJ2-5; v_call: TRBV19; clone_size: .; d_call: .; cdr3_aa: CASSMGGARGETQYF; cdr3_nt: TGTGCCAGCTCCATGGGGGGGGCAAGGGGAGAGACCCAGTACTTC
j_call: TRBJ1-5; v_call: TRBV4-1; clone_size: few; d_call: TRBD1; cdr3_aa: CASSKTGEDQPQHF; cdr3_nt: TGCGCCAGCAGCAAAACAGGGGAAGATCAGCCCCAGCATTTT
j_call: TRBJ1-5; v_call: TRBV11-1; clone_size: medium-sized; d_call: TRBD1; cdr3_aa: CASSPGTGDQPQHF; cdr3_nt: TGTGCCAGCAGCCCCGGGACAGGGGATCAGCCCCAGCATTTT
j_call: TRBJ2-4; v_call: TRBV28; clone_size: .; d_call: .; cdr3_aa: CASSSGAVAKNIQYF; cdr3_nt: TGTGCCAGCAGTTCAGGGGCCGTAGCCAAAAACATTCAGTACTTC
j_call: TRBJ1-5; v_call: TRBV2; clone_size: .; d_call: .; cdr3_aa: CASRDPVDIDSNQPQHF; cdr3_nt: TGTGCCAGCAGGGACCCGGTGGACATCGATAGCAATCAGCCCCAGCATTTT
j_call: TRBJ2-3; v_call: TRBV2; clone_size: .; d_call: TRBD1; cdr3_aa: CASSRGTASTDTQYF; cdr3_nt: TGTGCCAGCAGTCGTGGGACAGCTAGCACAGATACGCAGTATTTT
j_call: TRBJ2-3; v_call: TRBV5-1; clone_size: .; d_call: TRBD2; cdr3_aa: CASSLSGVAGVSTDTQYF; cdr3_nt: TGCGCCAGCAGCTTGTCTGGAGTAGCGGGGGTTAGCACAGATACGCAGTATTTT
j_call: TRBJ1-1; v_call: TRBV6-5; clone_size: once; d_call: .; cdr3_aa: CASSSPDRPEAFF; cdr3_nt: TGTGCCAGCAGTTCTCCCGACAGGCCTGAAGCTTTCTTT
j_call: TRBJ2-7; v_call: TRBV6-5; clone_size: .; d_call: TRBD1; cdr3_aa: CASSSQGPYEQYF; cdr3_nt: TGTGCCAGCAGTTCACAGGGGCCCTACGAGCAGTACTTC
j_call: TRBJ2-5; v_call: TRBV5-8; clone_size: .; d_call: .; cdr3_aa: CASSSEGAQETQYF; cdr3_nt: TGTGCCAGCAGCTCGGAAGGGGCTCAAGAGACCCAGTACTTC
j_call: TRBJ2-5; v_call: TRBV28; clone_size: .; d_call: TRBD2; cdr3_aa: CASSARGAGVETQYF; cdr3_nt: TGTGCCAGCAGTGCTCGAGGAGCGGGGGTCGAGACCCAGTACTTC
j_call: TRBJ2-2; v_call: TRBV5-1; clone_size: .; d_call: TRBD2; cdr3_aa: CASSPLIRGGTGELFF; cdr3_nt: TGCGCCAGCAGCCCCCTCATCCGGGGGGGCACCGGGGAGCTGTTTTTT
j_call: TRBJ1-5; v_call: TRBV28; clone_size: .; d_call: TRBD1; cdr3_aa: CASSSGTEGNQPQHF; cdr3_nt: TGTGCCAGCAGTTCCGGGACAGAAGGCAATCAGCCCCAGCATTTT
j_call: TRBJ1-1; v_call: TRBV5-1; clone_size: .; d_call: TRBD1; cdr3_aa: CASSLVRDRGSMNTEAFF; cdr3_nt: TGCGCCAGCAGCTTGGTCCGGGACAGGGGCTCCATGAACACTGAAGCTTTCTTT
j_call: TRBJ2-1; v_call: TRBV6-5; clone_size: .; d_call: TRBD2; cdr3_aa: CASSSGGSSYNEQFF; cdr3_nt: TGTGCCAGCAGTAGCGGGGGCTCCTCCTACAATGAGCAGTTCTTC
j_call: TRBJ2-2; v_call: TRBV9; clone_size: .; d_call: .; cdr3_aa: CASSLQGSSILTGELFF; cdr3_nt: TGTGCCAGCAGCCTCCAGGGATCTTCGATCCTGACCGGGGAGCTGTTTTTT
j_call: TRBJ1-2; v_call: TRBV28; clone_size: .; d_call: .; cdr3_aa: CASSPQAVAGNTF; cdr3_nt: TGTGCCAGCAGCCCTCAGGCCGTGGCAGGGAACACCTTC
j_call: TRBJ2-3; v_call: TRBV6-2/TRBV6-3; clone_size: .; d_call: TRBD2; cdr3_aa: CASSLSGGTDTQYF; cdr3_nt: TGTGCCAGCAGTCTAAGCGGGGGCACAGATACGCAGTATTTT
j_call: TRBJ2-3; v_call: TRBV6-4; clone_size: .; d_call: TRBD2; cdr3_aa: CASSLGLEADTQYF; cdr3_nt: TGTGCCAGCAGTCTCGGACTAGAGGCAGATACGCAGTATTTT
j_call: TRBJ2-1; v_call: TRBV7-8; clone_size: once; d_call: TRBD1; cdr3_aa: CASSSNRDRGQEQFF; cdr3_nt: TGTGCCAGCAGCTCTAACCGGGACAGGGGGCAGGAGCAGTTCTTC
j_call: TRBJ2-7; v_call: TRBV5-5; clone_size: .; d_call: .; cdr3_aa: CASSSGPVRGQYF; cdr3_nt: TGTGCCAGCAGCTCCGGCCCAGTACGAGGGCAGTACTTC
j_call: TRBJ2-3; v_call: TRBV7-3; clone_size: few; d_call: .; cdr3_aa: CASSLAGPATDTQYF; cdr3_nt: TGTGCCAGCAGCTTAGCGGGGCCGGCCACAGATACGCAGTATTTT
j_call: TRBJ2-2; v_call: TRBV3-1/TRBV3-2; clone_size: .; d_call: TRBD2; cdr3_aa: CASSLGLAGGENTGELFF; cdr3_nt: TGTGCCAGCAGCCTCGGACTAGCGGGGGGGGAGAACACCGGGGAGCTGTTTTTT